This T cell receptor (beta chain) originates from a study of post-analysis software for immune sequencing data. Turning to the study itself: The courses of disease that were included comprised relapsing-remitting, secondary progressive and progressive-relapsing multiple sclerosis. Study results and limitations: F measure showed strong co-clustering of same-batch samples. Comparison with controls showed significantly lower normalized Chao1 diversity in multiple sclerosis patients. TRBV segments more frequent in patients than in controls numbered five and included TRBV5-6, TRBV5-1 and TRBV20-1.

Unique molecular identifiers featured in each of the TCR beta cDNA libraries. TCRdb re-called the PCR reads through MiXCR, storing one row per CDR3 protein. This table holds about 770,000 distinct CDR3 sequences, around 42% found once. The trim removed 2 bases at V and 3 bases at J, leaving 11 bases unmatched. The CDR3 extends over 17 amino acids. To note about this clonotype: Its matching antigen is unknown.

This sequence was found in a girl under 18 with multiple sclerosis. The J gene is TRBJ1-2, the V gene TRBV12-3 or TRBV12-4; 8 bases map to TRBD1. The sample was blood. CDR3 amino acids: CASSLHGQGITDYGYTF. As DNA, the CDR3 is TGTGCCAGCAGTTTACACGGACAGGGAATTACGGACTATGGCTACACCTTC.